Listed below are T cell receptor beta chains from one sample, sequenced in a study of cytomegalovirus exposure and HLA in healthy donors. Libraries were prepared by immunoSEQ multiplex PCR; TCRdb keeps only in-frame clonotypes and omits some of them. The data contain approximately 150,000 clones, 79% of them singletons. The sample taken for sequencing was PBMCs. The receptor source for this set is a man aged 35 to 55 in good health and CMV-seronegative. Each CDR3 is given with its conserved first and last residue. D genes are given only for firm matches. Where a row states a size, it is once, few, many or the class of an expanded clone; other rows omit it.

J,length,D,V,size,DNA,CDR3
TRBJ1-6,13,NA,TRBV19,NA,TGTGCCAGTAGTAAGGAACGGGGTAATCCCCTCCACTTT,CASSKERGNPLHF
TRBJ2-7,18,TRBD2,TRBV11-3,NA,TGTGCCAGCAGCTTAGTAGGGGTAGCGGGAGGGCCGCGGTACGAGCAGTACTTC,CASSLVGVAGGPRYEQYF
TRBJ2-7,15,NA,TRBV9,once,TGTGCCAGCAGCGTAGCCCTAGCGAGGGTAAACGAGCAGTACTTC,CASSVALARVNEQYF
TRBJ2-1,14,NA,TRBV29-1,NA,TGCAGCGTCAACCGGGCCGCCTCGGGAAATGAGCAGTTCTTC,CSVNRAASGNEQFF
TRBJ2-2,13,TRBD1,TRBV30,once,TGTGCCTGGAGTCGACAGGGACCCGGGGAGCTGTTTTTT,CAWSRQGPGELFF
TRBJ2-3,14,TRBD1,TRBV5-4,NA,TGTGCCAGCAGCTTACAGGGGGCGACTGATACGCAGTATTTT,CASSLQGATDTQYF
TRBJ2-7,14,TRBD1,TRBV19,NA,TGTGCCAGTAACTCCCGGACAGGGCTCTACGAGCAGTACTTC,CASNSRTGLYEQYF
TRBJ1-2,14,NA,TRBV28,NA,TGTGCCAGCAGGCCCCCGCGGAATAGAGATGGCTACACCTTC,CASRPPRNRDGYTF
TRBJ2-4,14,NA,TRBV7-9,few,TGTGCCAGCAGCTTTGGAGGGGCCAAAAACATTCAGTACTTC,CASSFGGAKNIQYF
TRBJ1-2,15,TRBD1,TRBV5-1,NA,TGCGCCAGCAGCTTTAGGGACAGGGGGTACTATGGCTACACCTTC,CASSFRDRGYYGYTF